One sample yielded the 8 T cell receptor beta chains listed below, sequenced in a study of cytomegalovirus exposure and HLA in healthy donors (TCRdb year 2017). Libraries were prepared through the immunoSEQ multiplex PCR assay. The multiplex PCR relied on a mix of 60 forward primers for TCR Vbeta segments and 13 reverse primers for TCR Jbeta segments. TCRdb took this table from immuneACCESS and kept in-frame rearrangements with V and J called. Such tables lack part of the clones; where checked against another copy, unresolved V genes explain under half of the gap, and the rest is unexplained. Across this sample there are approximately 86,000 clones, with 85% seen only once. Together, the top ten hold about 7.2% of the sample. The sequenced sample consisted of PBMCs. These receptors were collected from a man aged 40-55 years in good health and CMV-seropositive.

This rearrangement joins TRBV5-1 to TRBJ2-7; TRBD1 matches 8 bases. Germline V lookup: CDR1 SGHRS, CDR2 YFSETQ. This CDR3 is built from 13 residues. J lost 4 bases, V lost 3 bases, and 3 bases had no gene match. The CDR3, as DNA: TGCGCCAGCAGCTACGGGACAGGATACGAGCAGTACTTC. Residues: CASSYGTGYEQYF. Based on the CDR3 plus reference TRBV5-1 and TRBJ2-7, the full variable domain is KAGVTQTPRYLIKTRGQQVTLSCSPISGHRSVSWYQQTPGQGLQFLFEYFSETQRNKGNFPGRFSGRQFSNSRSEMNVSTLELGDSALYLCASSYGTGYEQYFGPGTRLTVT.

This clone was recorded once. The chain uses TRBV19 and TRBJ2-4; tentative D call: TRBD1 (5 bases). The V end was cut by 3 bases, the J end by 0 bases, with 18 bases between. The germline V gene has CDR1 LNHDA and CDR2 SQIVND (reference sequence). The CDR3 runs to 18 residues. The CDR3 loop reads CASSMWQGIGLAKNIQYF. For the CDR3, the DNA is TGTGCCAGTAGTATGTGGCAGGGTATAGGTTTAGCCAAAAACATTCAGTACTTC.

The chain carries TRBV20-1 and TRBJ2-1; tentatively, D is TRBD2 (5 bases). The CDR3 is 11 residues long. CDR1 and CDR2 from the germline V gene are DFQATT and SNEGSKA (reference sequence). The V end was cut by 6 bases, the J end by 6 bases, with 9 bases between. The CDR3 DNA sequence: TGCAGTGCAACCCGGGGCAATGAGCAGTTCTTC. It yields the protein CSATRGNEQFF.

The rearrangement joins TRBV2 to TRBJ2-3; the match to TRBD2 covers 7 bases. Trimming removed 8 bases from V and 6 bases from J; junction bases left unmatched: 14. Looked up from germline, CDR1 is SNHLY and CDR2 is FYNNEI. The CDR3 spans 15 residues. CDR3: CASALGAGVVDTQYF. CDR3 sequence (DNA): TGTGCCAGCGCCCTAGGGGCGGGGGTGGTGGATACGCAGTATTTT.

J is TRBJ2-3 and V is TRBV29-1, with 13 bases identical to TRBD2. There are 15 residues in the CDR3. With 3 bases clipped from V and 2 bases from J, the junction kept 2 bases outside the gene matches. Germline V gene lookup returns CDR1 SQVTM and CDR2 ANQGSEA. This chain's CDR3 is CSVETSGGITDTQYF. The DNA for the CDR3 is TGCAGCGTTGAGACTAGCGGGGGGATCACAGATACGCAGTATTTT.

V gene TRBV9 combines with J gene TRBJ1-2, with TRBD1 matching 11 bases. The length of the CDR3 is 15 residues. Germline V gives CDR1 SGDLS, CDR2 YYNGEE. J lost 7 bases, V lost 0 bases, and 5 bases had no gene match. The CDR3 DNA reads as TGTGCCAGCAGCGTAGAGGACAGGGGGCTCTCTGGCTACACCTTC. This sequence encodes CASSVEDRGLSGYTF.

This clone was detected only once. The chain combines TRBV10-2 with TRBJ1-5; TRBD1 is a possible D gene (6 bases). The germline CDR1 and CDR2 sequences are WSHSY and SAAADI. This CDR3 is 15 amino acids long. The V gene lost 0 bases and the J gene lost 7 bases, with 13 bases spanning the gap. In DNA form, the CDR3 reads TGCGCCAGCAGTGAGTCGGGGCAGGGGCCGCAGCCCCAGCATTTT. It codes for CASSESGQGPQPQHF.

J is TRBJ1-4 and V is TRBV7-2, with 7 positions matching TRBD1. Germline V gene sequence: CDR1 SGHTA, CDR2 FQGNSA. The CDR3 contains 13 residues. V was clipped by 4 bases and J by 6 bases; unmatched bases: 2. This CDR3 is CASSWTGDEKLFF. DNA of the CDR3: TGTGCCAGCAGCTGGACAGGAGATGAAAAACTGTTTTTT.